What follows are 21 T cell receptor beta chains derived from one specimen sequenced in a study of control samples from healthy donors and cancer patients. The assay was immunoSEQ multiplex PCR, and TCRdb's table has in-frame clones only and misses some. The sample has approximately 90,000 clones, around four fifths seen once; the top ten hold approximately 19%. The sample comprised blood. The receptor source for this set is a man aged 30 to 39 in good health.

J is TRBJ1-3 and V is TRBV5-1, with a possible D match to TRBD1 (5 bases). Germline CDR1 reads SGHRS; CDR2 reads YFSETQ. V was trimmed by 4 bases and J by 2 bases, leaving 16 bases between them. CDR3 length: 16 residues. CDR3 DNA: TGCGCCAGCAGCATTGGACTAGGGGAAGCTGGAAACACCATATATTTT. Its translation: CASSIGLGEAGNTIYF.

This chain's CDR3 is CASSLDFGEVYNEQFF. The CDR3 coding sequence is TGTGCCAGCAGCCTAGACTTCGGGGAAGTATACAATGAGCAGTTCTTC. V is TRBV5-6 and J is TRBJ2-1; weak D call: TRBD2 (5 bases). V dropped 4 bases and J dropped 4 bases, with 18 bases sitting between them. The CDR3 is 16 amino acids. CDR1 is SGHDT and CDR2 is YYEEEE in the germline V gene.

This clone was picked up many times. CDR3 region: CASSDSTSGGTDTQYF. DNA for the CDR3: TGTGCCAGCAGTGACTCGACTAGCGGGGGGACAGATACGCAGTATTTT. This chain joins TRBV6-4 and TRBJ2-3, with 13 bases aligning to TRBD2. CDR1 and CDR2 (germline): MRHNA, SNTAGT. This CDR3 contains 16 residues. The trim removed 0 bases at V and 3 bases at J, leaving 0 bases unmatched.

This clone was seen a few times. The chain combines TRBV6-6 with TRBJ1-1, with a weak D call TRBD1 (5 bases). The ends were cut back, 4 bases at V and 7 bases at J, with 10 bases in the middle. The CDR3 runs to 12 residues. Germline V CDR1 and CDR2: MNHNY, SVGAGI (reference sequence). CDR3 in DNA: TGTGCCAGCAGTTCCAGGGTAGGTGAAGCTTTCTTT. Translated: CASSSRVGEAFF.

The V call is TRBV4-1, the J call TRBJ2-1; tentative D call: TRBD2 (6 bases). The CDR3 contains 16 residues. The V and J ends lost 1 base and 5 bases respectively, with 15 bases between them. The germline gives CDR1 MGHRA, CDR2 YSYEKL. The CDR3 sequence: CASSQGLVGMDNEQFF. The CDR3 DNA follows: TGCGCCAGCAGCCAAGGACTAGTAGGAATGGACAATGAGCAGTTCTTC.

The V call is TRBV5-4, the J call TRBJ2-7, with 7 nucleotides matching TRBD2. This CDR3 has 17 amino acids. Germline CDR1 reads SGHNT; CDR2 reads YYREEE (reference sequence). The V segment lost 0 bases and the J segment 5 bases; nucleotides outside the gene matches: 14. The CDR3 reads CASSLGRRGSPTNEQYF. CDR3 DNA: TGTGCCAGCAGCTTGGGGCGGCGGGGGTCGCCGACCAACGAGCAGTACTTC.

The chain has TRBV25-1 and TRBJ2-7; 7 positions agree with TRBD1. Germline values: CDR1 MGHDK, CDR2 SYGVNS. CDR3 size: 15 residues. V lost 0 bases to trimming and J lost 6 bases; unmatched junction nucleotides: 8. CDR3 region: CASSEYGAGGFEQYF. CDR3 nucleotide sequence: TGTGCCAGCAGTGAATACGGGGCAGGGGGATTCGAGCAGTACTTC.

The chain joins TRBV27 to TRBJ2-3; D is undetermined. The CDR3 is made up of 15 amino acids. V lost 6 bases and J 4 bases, leaving 17 bases between the germline ends. The germline V gene encodes CDR1 MNHEY and CDR2 SMNVEV (reference sequence). CDR3 sequence: CASRPNALGADTQYF. The CDR3 DNA sequence: TGTGCCAGCAGGCCTAACGCCTTAGGTGCAGATACGCAGTATTTT.

Comment on this clone: One junction end disagrees with the germline gene, perhaps due to a read error. Other nucleotide sequences from this sample produce the same CDR3. The DNA of the CDR3 is TGTGCCAGCAGTCAAGACAGGGATCAGCCCCAGCATTTT. Protein sequence: CASSQDRDQPQHF. V gene TRBV3-1 (or the pseudogene TRBV3-2) combines with J gene TRBJ1-5; the match to TRBD1 covers 7 bases. This CDR3 has 13 amino acids. From germline, CDR1 is LGHDT and CDR2 YNNKEL (reference sequence).

The chain has TRBV6-5 and TRBJ2-7; 8 nucleotides align to TRBD1. Germline CDR1 and CDR2: MNHEY and SVGAGI. The CDR3 has 14 residues. J lost 5 bases, V lost 6 bases, and 9 bases had no gene match. DNA of the CDR3: TGTGCCAGCAGCCCAGGGGGCGATCGGAACGAGCAGTACTTC. Its translation is CASSPGGDRNEQYF.

The chain employs TRBV3-1 (or the pseudogene TRBV3-2) and TRBJ2-1, with TRBD2 as a possible D gene (6 bases). Looked up from germline, CDR1 is LGHDT and CDR2 is YNNKEL (reference sequence). The length of the CDR3 is 17 residues. With 0 bases removed from V and 0 bases from J, the gap between germline ends came to 12 bases. The CDR3 DNA follows: TGTGCCAGCAGCCAAGAGTTTGGGCGGGACTCCTACAATGAGCAGTTCTTC. Encoded protein: CASSQEFGRDSYNEQFF.

This clone was counted a single time. The chain employs TRBV5-6 and TRBJ1-5, with TRBD1 matching over 9 bases. The CDR3 extends over 15 amino acids. V dropped 4 bases and J dropped 8; count of bases not matched to a gene: 10. CDR1 and CDR2 from the germline V gene are SGHDT and YYEEEE. Here the CDR3 DNA reads TGTGCCAGCAGCAGAGGACAGGGGCTGGGGGAGCCCCAGCATTTT. It codes for CASSRGQGLGEPQHF.

V is TRBV2 and J is TRBJ1-1; D not resolved. The V gene's germline CDR1 is SNHLY and CDR2 FYNNEI. This CDR3 region has 13 residues. V lost 3 bases and J lost 5, with 10 bases in between. The CDR3 is CASSETLGTEAFF. In DNA, the CDR3 is TGTGCCAGCAGTGAGACGCTCGGTACTGAAGCTTTCTTT.

This clone came up once. The rearrangement links TRBV28 to TRBJ1-1; possible D gene TRBD1, 5 bases. Germline assignment: CDR1 MDHEN and CDR2 SYDVKM. This CDR3 region has 15 residues. Trimming stripped 3 bases from V and 0 bases from J, with 11 bases between. The CDR3 DNA reads TGTGCCAGCAGTTTTGGGGGGTACGTGAACACTGAAGCTTTCTTT. As protein: CASSFGGYVNTEAFF.

The genes are TRBV15 and TRBJ1-4, with TRBD1 matching 8 bases. The CDR3 covers 15 residues. Trimming cost V 3 bases and J 5 bases; bases outside gene matches: 5. Per germline, CDR1 LNHNV and CDR2 YYDKDF (reference sequence). This CDR3 is CATSSAGGGNEKLFF. CDR3 in DNA: TGTGCCACCAGCAGCGCAGGGGGCGGGAATGAAAAACTGTTTTTT. The full variable domain, rest sourced from reference TRBV15 and TRBJ1-4, is DAMVIQNPRYQVTQFGKPVTLSCSQTLNHNVMYWYQQKSSQAPKLLFHYYDKDFNNEADTPDNFQSRRPNTSFCFLDIRSPGLGDTAMYLCATSSAGGGNEKLFFGSGTQLSVL.

The chain uses TRBV27 and TRBJ2-7, with D unresolved. V lost 2 bases to trimming and J lost 3 bases, with 11 bases between them. This CDR3 has 14 residues. Germline V gene lookup returns CDR1 MNHEY and CDR2 SMNVEV (reference sequence). The CDR3 here is CASSLGQRHYEQYF. CDR3 in DNA: TGTGCCAGCAGTTTAGGTCAACGACACTACGAGCAGTACTTC.

The chain has TRBV10-3 and TRBJ1-3; D remains unclear. CDR3 length: 14 residues. Germline assignment: CDR1 ENHRY and CDR2 SYGVKD. Trimming took 7 bases from V and 0 from J, leaving 10 bases between them. The DNA of the CDR3 is TGTGCCATCACAGACGGGAGCTCTGGAAACACCATATATTTT. Translating it yields CAITDGSSGNTIYF.

The CDR3 nucleotides are TGTGCCACCTCTCAGGGGGAGACCCAGTACTTC. Residues: CATSQGETQYF. The chain is built from TRBV24-1 and TRBJ2-5, with D possibly TRBD1 on 6 matching bases. CDR1 is KGHDR and CDR2 is SFDVKD in the germline V gene. This CDR3 has 11 amino acids. Deletions cut 9 bases from V and 5 bases from J, with 9 bases between.

The genes are TRBV9 and TRBJ2-7, with D possibly called TRBD1 or TRBD2 (5 bases each). V gave up 4 bases and J gave up 5 bases, with 13 bases separating them. This CDR3 has 13 amino acids. The germline CDR1 and CDR2 sequences are SGDLS and YYNGEE. CDR3 region: CASSPREGHEQYF. CDR3 nucleotides: TGTGCCAGCAGCCCCAGAGAGGGGCACGAGCAGTACTTC.

V and J are TRBV29-1 and TRBJ2-7, with D tentatively TRBD2 (6 bases). The CDR3 totals 15 residues. Germline CDR1 is SQVTM and CDR2 is ANQGSEA. V lost 0 bases, J lost 1 base, and 13 bases lay in between. The CDR3: CSVEDRWGESYEQYF. The CDR3 coding sequence is TGCAGCGTTGAAGACCGGTGGGGGGAGTCCTACGAGCAGTACTTC.

Comments on this clone: This sample includes further DNA sequences coding for the same CDR3. The rearrangement uses TRBV30 and TRBJ1-2; maybe TRBD1 (6 bases). The ends were cut back, 2 bases at V and 4 bases at J, with 11 bases in the middle. This CDR3 is 13 amino acids long. CDR1 and CDR2 (germline): GTSNPN, SVGIG (reference sequence). This chain's CDR3 is CAWSPGAGYGYTF. The CDR3 DNA is TGTGCCTGGAGTCCAGGGGCTGGCTATGGCTACACCTTC. Complete variable domain (other parts from reference TRBV30 and TRBJ1-2): SQTIHQWPATLVQPVGSPLSLECTVEGTSNPNLYWYRQAAGRGLQLLFYSVGIGQISSEVPQNLSASRPQDRQFILSSKKLLLSDSGFYLCAWSPGAGYGYTFGSGTRLTVV.